Below, 11 T cell receptor beta chains from the same sample are listed, as sequenced in a study of cytomegalovirus exposure and HLA in healthy donors. In the PCR, 60 Vbeta and 13 Jbeta primers were used. Sequenced by immunoSEQ multiplex PCR; TCRdb stores in-frame clones only, minus some. The table lists roughly 100,000 clones, roughly 80% of them singletons. The specimen sequenced was PBMCs. Receptors were obtained from a human donor in good health.

The chain links TRBV7-8 to TRBJ2-2, with 11 bases aligning to TRBD2. CDR3 length: 17 residues. Per the germline V gene, CDR1 is SGHVS and CDR2 is FQNEAQ. Trimming cost V 5 bases and J 4 bases; bases outside gene matches: 9. The DNA of the CDR3 is TGTGCCAGCAGCGCTCTAGCGGGGGGCTATGGCACCGGGGAGCTGTTTTTT. It specifies CASSALAGGYGTGELFF.

The chain employs TRBV5-5 and TRBJ1-6; tentative D call: TRBD1 (5 bases). Germline V CDR1 and CDR2: SGHKS, YYEKEE (reference sequence). The V end was cut by 4 bases, the J end by 10 bases, with 27 bases between. The CDR3 has 18 amino acids. The CDR3 nucleotides read TGTGCCAGCAGCCTCTTTCTACCGGGCCCCGGGGGAGGATCACCCCTCCACTTT. Translation gives CASSLFLPGPGGGSPLHF.

The chain joins TRBV6-5 to TRBJ2-3, with TRBD2 matching 8 bases. This CDR3 has 14 residues. V shed 6 bases and J 5 bases; nucleotides not matched to a gene: 7. Germline values: CDR1 MNHEY, CDR2 SVGAGI. CDR3 protein: CASRESGGRDTQYF. In DNA, the CDR3 is TGTGCCAGCAGAGAAAGCGGGGGCCGAGATACGCAGTATTTT.

For the CDR3, the DNA is TGCGCCAGCAGCCAGGGCCGTGCAGCGGGAGTAGCCAAAAACATTCAGTACTTC. It is translated as CASSQGRAAGVAKNIQYF. V gene TRBV4-1 combines with J gene TRBJ2-4; 8 bases are shared with TRBD2. V was pared by 3 bases and J by 0 bases, with 10 bases of the junction left unmatched. In germline, CDR1 is MGHRA, CDR2 YSYEKL. The CDR3 is 18 residues long.

The chain's CDR3 is CAWTRLAGRYNEQFF. CDR3 DNA sequence: TGTGCCTGGACCCGTCTAGCGGGGAGATACAATGAGCAGTTCTTC. The V gene is TRBV30, the J gene TRBJ2-1; 9 bases match TRBD2. This CDR3 spans 15 amino acids. The V and J ends lost 4 bases and 4 bases, in that order; junction bases with no gene match: 8. Germline V gene lookup returns CDR1 GTSNPN and CDR2 SVGIG (reference sequence).

The V and J genes are TRBV27 and TRBJ2-5; 9 bases agree with TRBD1. The J call could be wrong; TRBJ2-7 is a better fit for the DNA end. The germline gives CDR1 MNHEY, CDR2 SMNVEV (reference sequence). The CDR3 is 17 residues long. In DNA form, the CDR3 reads TGTGCCAGCAGTCACACCCCCGGGACAGGGCTCTCCTACGAGCAGTACTTC. This encodes CASSHTPGTGLSYEQYF.

The chain couples TRBV25-1 to TRBJ1-5; TRBD1 agrees at 9 bases. Germline V gives CDR1 MGHDK, CDR2 SYGVNS. V was clipped by 5 bases and J by 6 bases; unmatched bases: 8. The CDR3 spans 15 residues. CDR3: CASSPGTGFAQPQHF. The CDR3, as DNA: TGTGCCAGCAGTCCCGGGACAGGGTTTGCTCAGCCCCAGCATTTT.

This chain joins TRBV6-1 and TRBJ2-5, with 10 bases fitting TRBD1. The J call is doubtful: the DNA matches TRBJ2-7 better. CDR3 length equals 15 residues. Germline V gene data show CDR1 as MNHNS and CDR2 as SASEGT. CDR3 nucleotide sequence: TGTGCCAGCAGTAGGGGACAGGGGCAGGCCTACGAGCAGTACTTC. Its translation is CASSRGQGQAYEQYF.

The V gene is TRBV19, the J gene TRBJ2-2; 8 positions match TRBD2. The germline CDR1 and CDR2 sequences are LNHDA and SQIVND (reference sequence). Losses at the gene ends were 6 bases for V and 5 bases for J; bases not matched to a gene: 8. The CDR3 runs 15 residues. CDR3 region: CASRASAGATGELFF. Written as DNA, the CDR3 is TGTGCCAGTAGGGCTTCAGCGGGAGCAACCGGGGAGCTGTTTTTT.

The chain recombines TRBV19 with TRBJ2-7, with D possibly matching TRBD1 (6 bases). The CDR3 totals 14 residues. Looked up from germline, CDR1 is LNHDA and CDR2 is SQIVND (reference sequence). The V end was cut by 5 bases, the J end by 0 bases, with 11 bases between. The CDR3 loop reads CASSPAGASYEQYF. In DNA form, the CDR3 reads TGTGCCAGTAGTCCCGCAGGGGCCTCCTACGAGCAGTACTTC.

This chain uses TRBV5-1 with TRBJ2-5; 7 positions agree with TRBD1. V lost 4 bases and J lost 1; bases outside the gene matches: 7. The CDR3 is 15 amino acids. The germline V gene encodes CDR1 SGHRS and CDR2 YFSETQ. For the CDR3, the DNA is TGCGCCAGCAGCCGTGGGACAGAGCCCCAAGAGACCCAGTACTTC. Translating it yields CASSRGTEPQETQYF.